This T cell receptor beta chain derives from a study of T cell responses to AZD1222 COVID-19 vaccine. Losses at the gene ends were 2 bases for V and 1 base for J; bases not matched to a gene: 7. Germline CDR1 is SGHTA and CDR2 is FQGNSA. The CDR3 has 16 residues. Study conclusions and caveats: At 160-218 and 743-854, vaccine-associated CD4 TCRs were dominant, and they spanned spike. Spike-specific TCR breadth and depth went up after people got two AZD1222 doses. Females made up more of the donors, who were largely white British, and clonal diversity may have come out too low. Every sample of the repertoires postdated the peak T cell response.

Here immunoSEQ multiplex PCR was the method, and the copy in TCRdb shows in-frame clones only, minus some. The data contain roughly 150,000 clones, about 90% of them seen just once; the ten biggest clones take up approximately 0.98%. Turning to this clone: No antigen is known for it.

Source: peripheral blood, taken 28 days after the second AZD1222 dose. The chain carries TRBV7-2 and TRBJ2-5; TRBD2 agrees at 7 bases. The clonotype comes from an adult who received the AZD1222 COVID-19 vaccine. CDR3 nucleotides: TGTGCCAGCAGCTTAATAGCTAGCGGACCCCAAGAGACCCAGTACTTC. Translation: CASSLIASGPQETQYF.